The next 24 T cell receptor beta chains were all read from a single sample in a study of blood T cells in healthy people across ages. A second PCR of roughly 6 to 12 cycles used a sample-barcoded 5' primer and a J-beta primer mix. TCRdb called the 5' RACE reads again in MiXCR, with one record for every CDR3 protein. The data contain 730,000 or so distinct CDR3 sequences, 35% to 45% of them singletons. Source material: blood. The receptors stem from a woman aged 60-75 years in good health.

Here the CDR3 DNA reads TGTGCCAGCAGCCTGGAGTATAGCGAGGCAGCCTACGAGCAGTACTTC. Residues: CASSLEYSEAAYEQYF. The chain carries TRBV5-6 and TRBJ2-7; maybe TRBD2 (5 bases). This CDR3 spans 16 amino acids. The germline V and J ends were trimmed by 4 bases and 2 bases, with 19 bases remaining between them. Per the germline V gene, CDR1 is SGHDT and CDR2 is YYEEEE.

This chain links TRBV11-2 with TRBJ2-5; TRBD2 agrees at 12 bases. Unmatched junction bases numbered 8, after V lost 2 bases and J lost 1 base. This CDR3 comprises 18 residues. Per germline, CDR1 SGHAT and CDR2 FQNNGV. CDR3 in amino acids: CASSLKLTSGGPQETQYF. CDR3 sequence (DNA): TGTGCCAGCAGCTTAAAGCTCACTAGCGGGGGGCCCCAAGAGACCCAGTACTTC.

Concerning this clonotype: One junction end does not reproduce the germline sequence, and a read error may be involved. The chain recombines TRBV30 with TRBJ2-1, with D possibly being TRBD2 (5 bases). The CDR3 covers 11 residues. The V gene's germline CDR1 is GTSNPN and CDR2 SVGIG (reference sequence). This CDR3 reads CAGSVGNEQFF. The CDR3 DNA is TGTGCCGGGAGTGTAGGCAACGAGCAGTTCTTC.

This clonotype was picked up a small number of times. The chain links TRBV28 to TRBJ2-1, with no clear D. The CDR3 has 13 amino acids. Trimming cost V 1 base and J 6 bases, with 7 bases left between them. Germline V gene lookup returns CDR1 MDHEN and CDR2 SYDVKM. The CDR3 here is CASSLSAVNEQFF. The CDR3 coding sequence is TGTGCCAGCAGTTTATCAGCAGTCAATGAGCAGTTCTTC.

The chain combines TRBV6-6 with TRBJ1-2, with D tentatively TRBD1 (5 bases). The V end lost 2 bases, the J end lost 4 bases, and 11 bases lay between the germline ends. The length of the CDR3 is 14 residues. Germline loops: CDR1 MNHNY, CDR2 SVGAGI (reference sequence). The CDR3 DNA reads as TGTGCCAGCAGTTACAGCCGAGACAGCTATGGCTACACCTTC. Translating gives CASSYSRDSYGYTF.

This clonotype was recorded only once. This chain uses TRBV20-1 with TRBJ2-5, with D possibly being TRBD1 or TRBD2 (5 bases each). The J call may not be correct, given that the DNA end is closer to TRBJ2-7. The CDR3 is made up of 12 amino acids. CDR1 and CDR2 (germline): DFQATT, SNEGSKA (reference sequence). CDR3 DNA sequence: TGCAGTGCTGGCCCTGGGGACCGCGAGCAGTACTTC. Its translation is CSAGPGDREQYF.

This sequence joins TRBV11-2 and TRBJ2-7; D gene ambiguous. Per germline, CDR1 SGHAT and CDR2 FQNNGV. V lost 5 bases and J 7 bases, leaving 12 bases between the germline ends. CDR3 length equals 12 residues. The CDR3 here is CASSPTPQEQYF. As DNA, the CDR3 is TGTGCCAGCAGCCCGACCCCACAGGAGCAGTACTTC.

The sample holds a few counts of this clonotype. The chain couples TRBV18 to TRBJ2-7; 8 bases fit TRBD1. The CDR3 is 17 amino acids. Germline CDR1 KGHSH, CDR2 LQKENI. With V trimmed by 0 bases and J by 5 bases, 12 bases remained unmatched. The DNA of the CDR3 is TGTGCCAGCTCACCACCACCGACAGGGGTAAGGAGGAACGAGCAGTACTTC. This codes for CASSPPPTGVRRNEQYF.

This clonotype occurred many times. The gene calls are TRBV4-3 and TRBJ2-5, with a tentative D call TRBD2 (5 bases). Germline assignment: CDR1 LGHNA and CDR2 YSLEER. The V end lost 1 base, the J end lost 4 bases, and 13 bases lay between the germline ends. The CDR3 covers 15 residues. Written as DNA, the CDR3 is TGCGCCAGCAGCCAAGGGCACGGGAATGGAGAGACCCAGTACTTC. Its protein is CASSQGHGNGETQYF.

The chain employs TRBV12-3 or TRBV12-4 and TRBJ2-1, with D unclear. The CDR3 is made up of 13 amino acids. CDR3 in amino acids: CATTGRTYNEQFF. CDR3 in DNA: TGTGCGACCACTGGGCGCACCTACAATGAGCAGTTCTTC.

Ten or more counts support this clonotype. DNA for the CDR3: TGTGCCACCGGGCTAGCGGGGGGCAATGAGCAGTTCTTC. Residues: CATGLAGGNEQFF. The chain is built from TRBV24-1 and TRBJ2-1; 11 nucleotides line up with TRBD2. The CDR3 consists of 13 residues. V shed 9 bases, J shed 6 bases, and the junction held 3 bases outside the gene matches. Germline V gives CDR1 KGHDR, CDR2 SFDVKD.

This clonotype was recorded at least ten times. The chain links TRBV6-5 to TRBJ2-1; D gene uncertain. V was pared by 2 bases and J by 4 bases, with 18 bases between. Germline V gene sequence: CDR1 MNHEY, CDR2 SVGAGI. The CDR3 loop spans 17 amino acids. DNA for the CDR3: TGTGCCAGCAGTTACCTCCCTCACCTAGGCCTATACAATGAGCAGTTCTTC. Translating gives CASSYLPHLGLYNEQFF.

The V gene is TRBV11-3, the J gene TRBJ2-3; no clear D gene. Looked up from germline, CDR1 is SGHNT and CDR2 is YENEEA. The length of the CDR3 is 13 residues. V dropped 5 bases and J dropped 1 base, with 7 bases sitting between them. In nucleotides, the CDR3 is TGTGCCAGCAGCATTGAAGGCACAGATACGCAGTATTTT. Protein sequence: CASSIEGTDTQYF.

The chain has TRBV7-8 and TRBJ2-4; 10 positions match TRBD2. The germline gives CDR1 SGHVS, CDR2 FQNEAQ. J gave up 0 bases and V 3 bases, and 8 bases lay outside the gene matches. This CDR3 contains 18 residues. This CDR3 reads CASSFGLAEVLAKNIQYF. The CDR3 DNA reads TGTGCCAGCAGCTTCGGACTAGCGGAAGTGCTAGCCAAAAACATTCAGTACTTC.

This sequence joins TRBV25-1 and TRBJ1-1; possible D gene TRBD1, 6 bases. Germline CDR1 and CDR2: MGHDK and SYGVNS. V lost 11 bases, J lost 3 bases, and 19 bases lay in between. The CDR3 has 14 amino acids. The CDR3 DNA follows: TGTGCCGTCGAAACAACAGGGCAGTACACTGAAGCTTTCTTT. Translation gives CAVETTGQYTEAFF. The full variable domain, its missing parts supplied by reference TRBV25-1 and TRBJ1-1, is EADIYQTPRYLVIGTGKKITLECSQTMGHDKMYWYQQDPGMELHLIHYSYGVNSTEKGDLSSESTVSRIRTEHFPLTLESARPSHTSQYLCAVETTGQYTEAFFGQGTRLTVV.

The chain employs TRBV7-2 and TRBJ2-5, with 13 bases that match TRBD2. The germline V gene encodes CDR1 SGHTA and CDR2 FQGNSA. There are 17 residues in the CDR3. With V trimmed by 5 bases and J by 5 bases, 11 bases remained unmatched. This CDR3 reads CASSPRLAGGYRETQYF. CDR3 DNA: TGTGCCAGCAGCCCAAGACTAGCGGGGGGTTATAGGGAGACCCAGTACTTC.

The chain is built from TRBV12-3 or TRBV12-4 and TRBJ1-3, with TRBD1 matching 7 bases. The junction had 5 bases not matched to a gene; V was cut back by 4 bases and J by 2 bases. The CDR3 has 15 amino acids. The CDR3, as DNA: TGTGCCAGCAGTTCGACAGGGATTACTGGAAACACCATATATTTT. Its protein is CASSSTGITGNTIYF.

The chain is built from TRBV10-3 and TRBJ1-2; unclear D gene. V was clipped by 10 bases and J by 4 bases, with 22 bases between them. From germline, CDR1 is ENHRY and CDR2 SYGVKD. The CDR3 runs to 15 residues. CDR3 protein: CATTGRERGSYGYTF. The CDR3 nucleotides read TGTGCCACAACGGGGAGGGAGAGAGGGAGCTATGGCTACACCTTC.

The chain employs TRBV6-5 and TRBJ2-3; D unclear. Trimming left V 2 bases short and J 0 bases short, with 6 bases between. The germline V gene encodes CDR1 MNHEY and CDR2 SVGAGI. There are 14 residues in the CDR3. The CDR3 region is CASSYGWSTDTQYF. CDR3 sequence (DNA): TGTGCCAGCAGTTACGGATGGAGCACAGATACGCAGTATTTT.

In its sample, this clonotype was seen a few times. The CDR3 DNA is TGTGCCAGCAGCGATCTAGCGGAGCCCTACGAGCAGTACTTC. Encoded protein: CASSDLAEPYEQYF. The rearrangement uses TRBV7-2 and TRBJ2-5; 7 positions match TRBD2. The J call may be in error: the DNA end matches TRBJ2-7 better. CDR3 length: 14 amino acids. The germline CDR1 and CDR2 sequences are SGHTA and FQGNSA.

This clonotype was counted only a few times. The rearrangement joins TRBV6-5 to TRBJ2-5; D call uncertain. The DNA end is more similar to TRBJ2-7, so the J call may be wrong. Looked up from germline, CDR1 is MNHEY and CDR2 is SVGAGI. The CDR3 spans 16 residues. The CDR3: CASSSVGDPRYPEQYF. DNA for the CDR3: TGTGCCAGCAGTTCTGTAGGAGATCCCCGTTACCCCGAGCAGTACTTC.

This clonotype was found a few times. The rearrangement joins TRBV6-5 to TRBJ2-1, with TRBD2 matching over 15 bases. The CDR3 runs to 17 residues. Germline assignment: CDR1 MNHEY and CDR2 SVGAGI. Unmatched junction bases numbered 3, after V lost 4 bases and J lost 2 bases. The CDR3 sequence is CASSFGLAGGPYNEQFF. The CDR3 nucleotides read TGTGCCAGCAGTTTTGGACTAGCGGGAGGGCCCTACAATGAGCAGTTCTTC.

This rearrangement joins TRBV20-1 to TRBJ2-5; 9 nucleotides align to TRBD2. The CDR3 runs 14 residues. CDR1 is DFQATT and CDR2 is SNEGSKA in the germline V gene (reference sequence). V was clipped by 2 bases and J by 11 bases; unmatched bases: 12. The CDR3 region has the DNA TGCAGTGCTAGAACGCGGGAGGGGTCTTATGAGCAGTACTTC. It is translated as CSARTREGSYEQYF.

The chain combines TRBV10-1 with TRBJ1-6; D gene uncertain. The V end lost 3 bases, the J end lost 7 bases, and 4 bases lay between the germline ends. The CDR3 has 12 amino acids. The germline V gene has CDR1 WNHNN and CDR2 SYGVQD (reference sequence). The CDR3 DNA is TGCGCCAGCAGTGACCAGAATTCACCCCTCCACTTT. It translates to CASSDQNSPLHF.